These 2 T cell receptor beta chains came from one sample sequenced in a study of Ad26.COV2.S vaccination and SARS-CoV-2 variants (dated by TCRdb to the early 2020s). Library generation was performed with the immunoSEQ multiplex PCR assay. TCRdb obtained this table from immuneACCESS and retained in-frame rearrangements with V and J assigned. These tables miss some clones; where compared with another copy, unresolved V genes account for less than half of the shortfall, and the remainder is unexplained. This sample lists around 340,000 clones; about 88% were detected once. Together, the top ten hold around 6.6% of the sample. This specimen's treatment or condition label, interpreted: some 20 received Ad26.COV2.S at low or high dose, single or two shots; about 5 received placebo; per-sample allocation not given. Repertoires of vaccine and placebo recipients were sequenced from samples taken on day 63 after the first injection.

The sample consisted of peripheral blood, taken in a trial of Ad26.COV2.S vaccine versus placebo. These TCRs come from a person between 18 and 65 years old who received the Ad26.COV2.S COVID-19 vaccine or a placebo.

The rearrangement links TRBV27 to TRBJ2-7; D remains unclear. Looked up from germline, CDR1 is MNHEY and CDR2 is SMNVEV (reference sequence). V shed 1 base and J shed 1 base, with 8 bases lying between them. The CDR3 length is 14 residues. CDR3 coding DNA: TGTGCCAGCAGTTTATATTACAGTTCCTACGAGCAGTACTTC. Amino acid sequence: CASSLYYSSYEQYF.

The V call is TRBV6-6, the J call TRBJ2-7; 10 bases agree with TRBD2. V lost 6 bases and J lost 9; bases outside the gene matches: 17. CDR1 is MNHNY and CDR2 is SVGAGI in the germline V gene (reference sequence). The CDR3 extends over 16 amino acids. The CDR3 sequence is CASRAWGLAGEGVQYF. CDR3 DNA sequence: TGTGCCAGCAGAGCTTGGGGTCTAGCGGGAGAGGGTGTGCAGTACTTC.